What follows are 30 T cell receptor beta chains derived from one specimen sequenced in a study of shared clonotypes between healthy human individuals. Produced via immunoSEQ multiplex PCR; TCRdb's table is partial and in-frame only. The sample holds about 2.3 million clones, over 85% seen once. Sequences were obtained from naive CD4+ T cells from PBMCs. Subset meaning: CD45RA+ positively selected. These TCRs come from a man aged 18 to 30 in good health. Some clones in this sample may be carry-over from other donors' samples.

The rearrangement joins TRBV19 to TRBJ2-7; 8 bases line up with TRBD2. CDR3 length equals 14 residues. J lost 3 bases, V lost 3 bases, and 4 bases had no gene match. Per the germline V gene, CDR1 is LNHDA and CDR2 is SQIVND (reference sequence). CDR3 protein: CASSMRGTSYEQYF. For the CDR3, the DNA is TGTGCCAGTAGTATGCGCGGGACTAGCTACGAGCAGTACTTC.

The V gene is TRBV28, the J gene TRBJ2-5; 11 bases map to TRBD2. CDR1 and CDR2 (germline): MDHEN, SYDVKM. The trim removed 5 bases at V and 4 bases at J, leaving 9 bases unmatched. This CDR3 spans 16 amino acids. In DNA, the CDR3 is TGTGCCAGCAGTCCCTTACTAGCGGGAGAGCGAGAGACCCAGTACTTC. Its protein product is CASSPLLAGERETQYF.

V gene TRBV2 combines with J gene TRBJ1-1, with D maybe TRBD1 (5 bases). Germline loops: CDR1 SNHLY, CDR2 FYNNEI. V was shortened by 6 bases and J by 3 bases, with 11 bases between the two germline ends. The CDR3 totals 13 residues. In DNA form, the CDR3 reads TGTGCCAGCAGCAAACAGGTTGACACTGAAGCTTTCTTT. Protein product: CASSKQVDTEAFF. The full variable domain, its missing parts supplied by reference TRBV2 and TRBJ1-1, is EPEVTQTPSHQVTQMGQEVILRCVPISNHLYFYWYRQILGQKVEFLVSFYNNEISEKSEIFDDQFSVERPDGSNFTLKIRSTKLEDSAMYFCASSKQVDTEAFFGQGTRLTVV.

Comment on this clone: This sample also contains other DNA sequences that code for the same CDR3. The chain links TRBV25-1 to TRBJ1-5; D is uncertain. The germline CDR1 and CDR2 sequences are MGHDK and SYGVNS. V dropped 3 bases and J dropped 1 base, with 1 base sitting between them. CDR3 length equals 12 residues. CDR3 DNA: TGTGCCAGCAGTGACAGCAATCAGCCCCAGCATTTT. It yields the protein CASSDSNQPQHF.

This chain uses TRBV7-2 with TRBJ2-1; D possibly corresponds to TRBD2 (5 bases). The CDR3 is 16 amino acids. Germline V gives CDR1 SGHTA, CDR2 FQGNSA. Deletions cut 1 base from V and 3 bases from J, with 13 bases between. In DNA, the CDR3 is TGTGCCAGCAGCTTAGTTTGGGGAGCCCTCTACAATGAGCAGTTCTTC. This gives the protein CASSLVWGALYNEQFF.

The chain links TRBV11-2 to TRBJ1-1; tentatively, D is TRBD1 (6 bases). The ends were cut back, 4 bases at V and 5 bases at J, with 14 bases in the middle. The CDR3 consists of 14 residues. Germline V gene lookup returns CDR1 SGHAT and CDR2 FQNNGV. CDR3: CASSWKTGLTEAFF. CDR3 coding DNA: TGTGCCAGCAGCTGGAAGACAGGACTTACTGAAGCTTTCTTT.

This clone was detected once. V is TRBV6-7 and J is TRBJ2-1, with D possibly TRBD2 on 5 matching bases. TRBV6-7 belongs to the ORF category, with a function that is uncertain. With 7 bases removed from V and 4 bases from J, the gap between germline ends came to 11 bases. This CDR3 comprises 13 residues. CDR3 residues: CASTRTGYNEQFF. In DNA, the CDR3 is TGTGCCAGCACCAGGACTGGATACAATGAGCAGTTCTTC.

A remark on this clone: Additional DNA sequences in this sample encode the identical CDR3. The rearrangement links TRBV10-3 to TRBJ1-1; a weak D match, TRBD1 (5 bases). The CDR3 is 13 residues long. The germline gives CDR1 ENHRY, CDR2 SYGVKD. V lost 9 bases, J lost 0 bases, and 11 bases lay in between. This CDR3 reads CAITGTLNTEAFF. In DNA form, the CDR3 reads TGTGCCATTACCGGGACCCTGAACACTGAAGCTTTCTTT.

V gene TRBV5-6 combines with J gene TRBJ2-7; D might be TRBD2 (6 bases). The CDR3 loop spans 16 amino acids. In germline, CDR1 is SGHDT, CDR2 YYEEEE. Between the trimmed V and J ends, which lost 4 bases and 3 bases, there was a span of 20 bases. The CDR3 DNA reads as TGTGCCAGCAGCCCTAGCGCGTACGGGGTATACTACGAGCAGTACTTC. Amino acids: CASSPSAYGVYYEQYF.

This clone was seen only a few times. This chain connects TRBV29-1 to TRBJ1-1; D possibly corresponds to TRBD1 (5 bases). Germline-derived CDR1 and CDR2 are SQVTM and ANQGSEA. The CDR3 has 16 amino acids. V lost 5 bases, J lost 3 bases, and 22 bases lay in between. The CDR3 sequence is CSVHGDIRGQDTEAFF. The CDR3 DNA follows: TGCAGCGTTCACGGTGACATTCGGGGCCAGGACACTGAAGCTTTCTTT.

V is TRBV30 and J is TRBJ2-2, with D hard to call. CDR3 length: 14 residues. Germline CDR1 and CDR2: GTSNPN and SVGIG (reference sequence). V lost 2 bases to trimming and J lost 7 bases, with 14 bases between them. CDR3 in amino acids: CAWSPTRWSGELFF. In DNA, the CDR3 is TGTGCCTGGAGTCCGACTCGTTGGAGCGGGGAGCTGTTTTTT.

This chain links TRBV6-1 with TRBJ1-1, with TRBD1 as a possible D gene (5 bases). The CDR3 sequence is 14 residues long. Looked up from germline, CDR1 is MNHNS and CDR2 is SASEGT. V lost 2 bases to trimming and J lost 5 bases, with 12 bases between them. The CDR3 loop reads CASSESGRVTEAFF. The CDR3 nucleotides are TGTGCCAGCAGTGAATCGGGCAGGGTGACTGAAGCTTTCTTT.

The chain uses TRBV30 and TRBJ2-7; D is unclear. Germline V lookup: CDR1 GTSNPN, CDR2 SVGIG (reference sequence). The V and J ends lost 3 bases and 6 bases respectively, with 18 bases between them. CDR3 length equals 14 residues. CDR3: CAWRQPGFGGEQYF. The DNA of the CDR3 is TGTGCCTGGAGGCAGCCCGGGTTCGGCGGCGAGCAGTACTTC.

This clone has just one count. The gene calls are TRBV4-2 and TRBJ2-3; D gene ambiguous. The length of the CDR3 is 14 residues. Germline V CDR1 and CDR2: LGHNA, YNFKEQ. Trimming left V 0 bases short and J 1 base short, with 5 bases between. The CDR3 spells CASSQDRRTDTQYF. The DNA of the CDR3 is TGTGCCAGCAGCCAAGATCGCCGCACAGATACGCAGTATTTT.

This clone has just a few counts. This rearrangement joins TRBV30 to TRBJ1-1; 7 positions agree with TRBD1. Germline CDR1 reads GTSNPN; CDR2 reads SVGIG (reference sequence). Trimming took 5 bases from V and 2 from J; bases not matched to a gene: 5. The CDR3 has 13 amino acids. In DNA form, the CDR3 reads TGTGCCTGGGACAGGGTGACAAACACTGAAGCTTTCTTT. It yields the protein CAWDRVTNTEAFF.

The chain has TRBV2 and TRBJ1-4; TRBD1 matches 9 bases. CDR3 size: 14 residues. J gave up 8 bases and V 6 bases, and 7 bases lay outside the gene matches. Looked up from germline, CDR1 is SNHLY and CDR2 is FYNNEI. The CDR3 DNA reads as TGTGCCAGCAGGCTACAGGGGGCGCAGGAAAAACTGTTTTTT. Translating it yields CASRLQGAQEKLFF.

The chain links TRBV7-2 to TRBJ2-1; 8 bases match TRBD2. Germline CDR1 reads SGHTA; CDR2 reads FQGNSA. V was pared by 3 bases and J by 7 bases, with 17 bases of the junction left unmatched. This CDR3 spans 18 amino acids. The CDR3 DNA is TGTGCCAGCAGCTTTAGTGCCCGCGTTAGCGGGATTTCGAATGAGCAGTTCTTC. It specifies CASSFSARVSGISNEQFF.

This chain links TRBV9 with TRBJ1-2; 7 bases agree with TRBD1. The length of the CDR3 is 14 residues. CDR1 and CDR2 from the germline V gene are SGDLS and YYNGEE. The trim removed 0 bases at V and 7 bases at J, leaving 6 bases unmatched. CDR3 DNA sequence: TGTGCCAGCAGCGTAGATGGGACAGTTCTTGGCTACACCTTC. As protein: CASSVDGTVLGYTF.

This rearrangement joins TRBV5-4 to TRBJ2-6; D ambiguous. The CDR3 has 14 amino acids. V was pared by 4 bases and J by 4 bases, with 9 bases between. Germline V CDR1 and CDR2: SGHNT, YYREEE (reference sequence). The chain's CDR3 is CASSRVYGANVLTF. CDR3 nucleotide sequence: TGTGCCAGCAGCCGGGTTTACGGGGCCAACGTCCTGACTTTC.

On this clone itself: This sample includes further DNA sequences coding for the same CDR3. The chain recombines TRBV5-1 with TRBJ2-3; no clear D. Per germline, CDR1 SGHRS and CDR2 YFSETQ. The CDR3 spans 14 residues. V was clipped by 3 bases and J by 2 bases, with 10 bases between them. CDR3 amino acids: CASSSATSTDTQYF. CDR3 sequence (DNA): TGCGCCAGCAGCTCGGCCACTTCCACAGATACGCAGTATTTT.

CDR3 residues: CASSINGGNTIYF. The CDR3 coding sequence is TGTGCCAGTAGTATCAACGGAGGAAACACCATATATTTT. The gene calls are TRBV19 and TRBJ1-3; no reliable D call. V lost 3 bases, J lost 4 bases, and 7 bases lay in between. The germline gives CDR1 LNHDA, CDR2 SQIVND (reference sequence). The CDR3 is 13 amino acids.

The V call is TRBV19, the J call TRBJ1-5, with a weak D call TRBD1 (5 bases). V was pared by 5 bases and J by 8 bases, with 19 bases between. CDR3 length: 15 residues. Germline CDR1 reads LNHDA; CDR2 reads SQIVND (reference sequence). CDR3 protein: CASSLNRDWSKPQHF. The DNA of the CDR3 is TGTGCCAGTAGTTTAAACCGGGACTGGAGCAAGCCCCAGCATTTT.

The chain links TRBV5-1 to TRBJ1-2, with unresolved D. The germline V gene encodes CDR1 SGHRS and CDR2 YFSETQ. V lost 0 bases to trimming and J lost 8 bases, with 14 bases between them. The CDR3 loop spans 14 amino acids. In nucleotides, the CDR3 is TGCGCCAGCAGCTTGGAGGTCAGGTCGGGAGGCTACACCTTC. It codes for CASSLEVRSGGYTF. Supplemented by reference TRBV5-1 and TRBJ1-2, the full variable domain reads KAGVTQTPRYLIKTRGQQVTLSCSPISGHRSVSWYQQTPGQGLQFLFEYFSETQRNKGNFPGRFSGRQFSNSRSEMNVSTLELGDSALYLCASSLEVRSGGYTFGSGTRLTVV.

This rearrangement joins TRBV5-4 to TRBJ1-1; 9 positions agree with TRBD1. Germline assignment: CDR1 SGHNT and CDR2 YYREEE (reference sequence). The ends lost 4 bases at V and 4 bases at J; junction bases unmatched: 8. This CDR3 contains 15 residues. The DNA of the CDR3 is TGTGCCAGCAGCCCGGGACAGGGTCTGGGCACTGAAGCTTTCTTT. It yields the protein CASSPGQGLGTEAFF. The full variable domain, completed using reference TRBV5-4 and TRBJ1-1, is ETGVTQSPTHLIKTRGQQVTLRCSSQSGHNTVSWYQQALGQGPQFIFQYYREEENGRGNFPPRFSGLQFPNYSSELNVNALELDDSALYLCASSPGQGLGTEAFFGQGTRLTVV.

Of note for this clone: Other DNA variants within this sample encode the same CDR3. The rearrangement joins TRBV28 to TRBJ2-7; D tentatively reads TRBD1 or TRBD2 (5 bases each). Germline V gene lookup returns CDR1 MDHEN and CDR2 SYDVKM. This CDR3 spans 14 amino acids. Trimming left V 4 bases short and J 2 bases short, with 12 bases between. The DNA of the CDR3 is TGTGCCAGCAGTTCCCCCGGGACCACCTACGAGCAGTACTTC. This codes for CASSSPGTTYEQYF.

This chain uses TRBV11-2 with TRBJ2-7, with a weak D call TRBD1 (5 bases). V was pared by 3 bases and J by 6 bases, with 15 bases between. Germline loops: CDR1 SGHAT, CDR2 FQNNGV. This CDR3 region has 14 residues. In nucleotides, the CDR3 is TGTGCCAGCAGCTTGTTAGGGGAAAGGCTCGAGCAGTACTTC. Protein sequence: CASSLLGERLEQYF.

The chain recombines TRBV2 with TRBJ1-3; D is perhaps TRBD1 (6 bases). Germline V gene sequence: CDR1 SNHLY, CDR2 FYNNEI. The V end was cut by 6 bases, the J end by 0 bases, with 12 bases between. This CDR3 has 15 residues. CDR3 residues: CASRTGDYSGNTIYF. The CDR3 nucleotides are TGTGCCAGCAGGACAGGCGATTACTCTGGAAACACCATATATTTT.

Remarks on this clone: Distinct nucleotide sequences in the sample also encode this CDR3. The V call is TRBV27, the J call TRBJ1-1; 8 bases map to TRBD1. With 5 bases clipped from V and 5 bases from J, the junction kept 4 bases outside the gene matches. Germline lookup yields CDR1 MNHEY and CDR2 SMNVEV (reference sequence). This CDR3 has 13 amino acids. CDR3 nucleotides: TGTGCCAGCAGTCAGGGGGCTCGAACTGAAGCTTTCTTT. Its translation is CASSQGARTEAFF.

The CDR3, as DNA: TGTGCCAGCAGTTACTCAGGGGGTGGGGAGACCCAGTACTTC. Amino acids: CASSYSGGGETQYF. This chain uses TRBV6-6 with TRBJ2-5; perhaps TRBD1 as D (6 bases). The CDR3 consists of 14 residues. Germline-derived CDR1 and CDR2 are MNHNY and SVGAGI (reference sequence). V dropped 0 bases and J dropped 5 bases, with 10 bases sitting between them.

This sequence joins TRBV5-1 and TRBJ1-4, with 7 bases matching TRBD1. The germline V gene encodes CDR1 SGHRS and CDR2 YFSETQ. Trimming cost V 0 bases and J 2 bases; bases outside gene matches: 4. The CDR3 has 16 amino acids. CDR3 region: CASSLEAGGTNEKLFF. CDR3 in DNA: TGCGCCAGCAGCTTGGAGGCAGGGGGGACTAATGAAAAACTGTTTTTT.